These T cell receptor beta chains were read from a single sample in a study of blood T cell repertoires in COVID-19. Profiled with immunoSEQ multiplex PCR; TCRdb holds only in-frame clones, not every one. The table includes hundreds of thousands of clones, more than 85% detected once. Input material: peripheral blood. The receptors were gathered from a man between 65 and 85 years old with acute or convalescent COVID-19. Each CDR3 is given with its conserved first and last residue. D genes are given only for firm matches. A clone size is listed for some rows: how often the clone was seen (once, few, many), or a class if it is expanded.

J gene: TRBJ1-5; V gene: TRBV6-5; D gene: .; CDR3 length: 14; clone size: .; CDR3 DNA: TGTGCCAGCAGGCGGACAGCGGGCAATCAGCCCCAGCATTTT; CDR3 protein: CASRRTAGNQPQHF
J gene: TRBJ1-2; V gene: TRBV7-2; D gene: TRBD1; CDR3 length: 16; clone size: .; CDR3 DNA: TGTGCCAGCAGCCCTCACCCGGACAGGGGAATAGGTGGCTACACCTTC; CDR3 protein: CASSPHPDRGIGGYTF
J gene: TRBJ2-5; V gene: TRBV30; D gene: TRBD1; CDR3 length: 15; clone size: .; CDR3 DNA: TGTGCCTGGAAAGGGGCAGGGGGTGGCGAAGAGACCCAGTACTTC; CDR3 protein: CAWKGAGGGEETQYF
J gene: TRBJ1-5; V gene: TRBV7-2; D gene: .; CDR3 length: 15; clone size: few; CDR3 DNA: TGTGCCAGCAGCTTAGTCGGGGTTGGCAATCAGCCCCAGCATTTT; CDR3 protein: CASSLVGVGNQPQHF
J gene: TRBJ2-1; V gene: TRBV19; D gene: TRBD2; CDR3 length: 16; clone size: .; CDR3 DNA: TGTGCCAGTAGTACACAAGGACTAGCGGGGACCCTCGGGCAGTTCTTC; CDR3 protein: CASSTQGLAGTLGQFF
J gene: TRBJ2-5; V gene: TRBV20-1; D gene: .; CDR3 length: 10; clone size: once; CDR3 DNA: TGCAGTGCTTCAGGAGAGACCCAGTACTTC; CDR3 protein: CSASGETQYF
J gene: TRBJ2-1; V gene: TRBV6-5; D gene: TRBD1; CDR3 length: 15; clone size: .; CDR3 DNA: TGTGCCAGCAGTAGGACAGGGGGGTCCTACAATGAGCAGTTCTTC; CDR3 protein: CASSRTGGSYNEQFF
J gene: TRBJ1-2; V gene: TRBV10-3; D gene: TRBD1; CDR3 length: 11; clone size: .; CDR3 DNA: TGCGCGGGGGACAGGGCCCATGGCTACACCTTC; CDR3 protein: CAGDRAHGYTF
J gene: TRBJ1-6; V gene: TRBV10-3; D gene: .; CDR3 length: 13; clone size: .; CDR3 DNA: TGTGCCATCAGTCTGAACAGTAATTCACCCCTCCACTTT; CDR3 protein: CAISLNSNSPLHF
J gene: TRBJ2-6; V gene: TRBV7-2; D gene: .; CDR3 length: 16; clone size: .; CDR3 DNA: TGTGCCAGCAGCTTAGTCGCCCAGTCTGGGGCCAACGTCCTGACTTTC; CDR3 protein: CASSLVAQSGANVLTF
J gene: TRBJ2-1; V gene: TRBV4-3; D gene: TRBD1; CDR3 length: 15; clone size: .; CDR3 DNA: TGCGCCAGCAGGAAAGGACAGGGATTTTACAATGAGCAGTTCTTC; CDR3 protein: CASRKGQGFYNEQFF
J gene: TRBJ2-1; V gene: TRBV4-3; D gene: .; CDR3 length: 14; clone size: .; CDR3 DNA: TGCGCCAGCAGCCAAGAAACCCCCGGTGGTGAGCAGTTCTTC; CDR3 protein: CASSQETPGGEQFF
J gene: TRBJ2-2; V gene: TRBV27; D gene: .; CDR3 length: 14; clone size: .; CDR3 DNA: TGTGCCAGCAGTTACAGGGTGAACACCGGGGAGCTGTTTTTT; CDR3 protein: CASSYRVNTGELFF